Presented here are 5 T cell receptor beta chains from one specimen sequenced in a study of T cells expressing NK-cell markers. After re-calling the 5' RACE reads, TCRdb lists one entry per CDR3 protein, DNA absent. The record lists roughly 350,000 distinct CDR3 sequences, of which the ten most abundant hold roughly 5.2%. Sequenced sample: blood T cells: a sorted CD56 or NKG2C T cell subset, CD4+ or CD8+ T cells, or bulk PBMC T cells (not recorded which). The receptor source for this set is a man aged 18-75 years in good health.

J is TRBJ2-5 and V is TRBV7-2; the TCRdb D gene call, TRBD2, has no DNA to confirm it. Germline V gene lookup returns CDR1 SGHTA and CDR2 FQGNSA. The CDR3 is 17 residues long. This CDR3 reads CASSLGVAGGHWETQYF. The full variable domain, its missing parts supplied by reference TRBV7-2 and TRBJ2-5, is GAGVSQSPSNKVTEKGKDVELRCDPISGHTALYWYRQSLGQGLEFLIYFQGNSAPDKSGLPSDRFSAERTGGSVSTLTIQRTQQEDSAVYLCASSLGVAGGHWETQYFGPGTRLLVL.

The V call is TRBV3-1, the J call TRBJ2-7. Germline values: CDR1 LGHDT, CDR2 YNNKEL (reference sequence). The CDR3 totals 13 residues. The CDR3 here is CASKVADSYEQYF.

The chain links TRBV18 to TRBJ2-5; TCRdb names TRBD2, which stays unverified in the absence of DNA. Germline CDR1 reads KGHSH; CDR2 reads LQKENI. The CDR3 has 17 amino acids. CDR3: CASSLSFGLAGVETQYF.

The V gene is TRBV5-1, the J gene TRBJ2-6. Germline loops: CDR1 SGHRS, CDR2 YFSETQ. This CDR3 is 17 amino acids long. CDR3 residues: CASSPFLRSSGANVLTF.

The chain has TRBV5-6 and TRBJ1-2. The CDR3 is 15 amino acids. Per the germline V gene, CDR1 is SGHDT and CDR2 is YYEEEE. The CDR3 sequence is CASSLIGPIYTGYTF.